The source of this T cell receptor beta chain is a study of T cell clonality in common variable immunodeficiency (dated by TCRdb to 2014 to 2015). Broad study findings and their caveats: Even though DNA input was the same, control samples had an average of around 81,000 unique sequences each, compared with approximately 32,000 in CVID samples. TCRbeta clonality was higher in CVID subjects than in healthy controls (t-test p = 0.018), and the increase was most characteristic of about a third of subjects. CVID subjects shared fewer TCRbeta clones with each other than healthy controls did (p < 0.0001). It was noted by the authors that sequencing of the repertoires of T cell subpopulations would be needed to clarify the cause of the increased clonality in CVID. Differences among patients in the CVID cohort limited the correlations between repertoire features and clinical complications. Reportedly, TCRbeta sequences from CVID had fewer deletions and N-nucleotide insertions, and highly modified clones with 13 or more V deletions were absent from CVID.

Diagnosis of CVID followed standard criteria, namely serum IgG, IgA and/or IgM below the normal range together with specific antibody deficiency. A total of about 44 subjects (approximately 15 female and around 29 male; age range roughly 9 to 64 years, mean age around 42) were included in the CVID group. Predominantly Caucasian heritage was noted among both the CVID patients and the healthy controls. At the time of study participation, every CVID subject had been on replacement immunoglobulin therapy for at least one year. At the time of blood collection, no CVID subject was ill or was being treated with immunomodulatory or immunosuppressive medication. From each donor, about 5 to 8 ml of heparinized peripheral whole blood was collected. Genomic DNA from adults with common variable immune deficiency (CVID) and from healthy adult controls was used for sequencing of TCRbeta CDR3 repertoires. Diluted blood was density-centrifuged over Hypaque 1077 or Ficoll-Paque to isolate peripheral blood mononuclear cells. Genomic DNA was obtained from unsorted mononuclear cells through either Qiagen column purification or a centrifugation-based method.

CDR1 is given as KGHSH and CDR2 as LQKENI, both from the germline V gene. V lost 1 base and J lost 5 bases, and the count of bases not matched to a germline gene is 4. Measured from the cysteine to the phenylalanine, the CDR3 is 14 residues long. The DNA has 33 bases, all within the CDR3, and is read from base 1. For sequencing input, CVID and control samples contributed equivalent amounts of genomic DNA. For every sample, a 60 bp segment covering the rearranged TCRbeta CDR3 region was amplified and then sequenced. The immunoSEQ assay, a bias-corrected multiplex PCR combined with high-throughput sequencing, was used to amplify TCRbeta. As for the original processing: Each unique nucleotide sequence was treated as a clone and annotated with V, D and J genes, copy number and frequency. Sequences were labeled productive if in frame, and non-productive if out of frame or containing stop codons. As previously described, clonality was calculated on the basis of Shannon's entropy. Mean CDR3 Kyte-Doolittle hydropathy was derived from the predicted amino acid sequences of productive clones. Hierarchical clustering of scaled V gene usage was performed with the R hclust function using Manhattan distance and complete linkage. Clone sharing by CDR3 amino acid sequence was assessed by resampling 12 repertoires per group over 100 rounds. The repertoires were searched for 55 to 75 published EBV-specific and roughly 240 published CMV-specific TCRbeta sequences. Two CVID samples yielding fewer than 10,000 sequences were excluded from analysis, leaving 42 CVID repertoires. The source is immuneACCESS, and TCRdb retained only in-frame sequences with V and J called. Part of the clones is not carried over; for the studies checked, unresolved V genes explain less than half of this, and the remainder is unexplained. The V and J calls and clone size are taken from that table; D and trimming were inferred from the DNA. For this sample the table reports approximately 15,000 clones, with no clone seen just once. The ten largest clones take up more than 10% of the sample.

This clone was found a few times. The specificity of this receptor is unknown. Read data end 3 residues before the CDR3 end; the end is taken from the germline J gene. Rearrangement joined TRBV18 to TRBJ2-5; 7 central bases correspond to TRBD1. Sequencing was done on a sample of peripheral blood mononuclear cells. The sequence was obtained from a human donor with common variable immunodeficiency. The sequenced CDR3 bases are TGTGCCAGCTCACCACGACAGGGATTGGAGACC. This encodes CASSPRQGLET. From start to end, the CDR3 is CASSPRQGLETQYF.